This T cell receptor beta chain derives from a study of synovial regulatory T cells in juvenile arthritis. The overall study: Roughly six patients were on methotrexate and three were untreated. Whole-study results and caveats: Synovial Tregs shared more CDR3 sequences with iaTregs than other blood Tregs.

Judged by frequency, this clone is medium-sized (0.01 to 0.1%). Antigen unknown. Some clones are missing from TCRdb's copy, which holds only in-frame ones; the method was immunoSEQ multiplex PCR. The sample totals nearly 2,500 clones. Germline CDR1 and CDR2: SQVTM and ANQGSEA. This CDR3 has 12 amino acids. No DNA is recorded. Synovial fluid was collected with matched peripheral blood from each patient with active arthritis. Synovial and blood Treg cells had comparable FOXP3 TSDR demethylation. This TCR derives from a donor aged 2-29 years with juvenile idiopathic arthritis. The chain joins TRBV29-1 to TRBJ2-7; there is no DNA to check the TCRdb D call of TRBD2. Sequences were obtained from Treg cells from the synovium. This CDR3 is CSVVASSYEQYF.